This T cell receptor beta chain is from a study of early T cells in non-severe SARS-CoV-2 infection. This clonotype was counted at least ten times. Trimming cost V 3 bases and J 4 bases; bases outside gene matches: 5. The germline gives CDR1 DFQATT, CDR2 SNEGSKA (reference sequence). The CDR3 spans 14 residues. The TCR library protocol attached unique molecular identifiers to the individual cDNA molecules. TCRdb called the 5' RACE reads again in MiXCR, with one record for every CDR3 protein. The sample includes over 35,000 distinct CDR3 sequences, around 4.6% of them seen just once. Input material: whole blood. The V gene is TRBV20-1, the J gene TRBJ1-4; the match to TRBD1 covers 7 bases. The receptor was isolated from an adult who was a healthcare worker with PCR-confirmed SARS-CoV-2 infection or an uninfected control (not recorded which). The chain's CDR3 is CSARRQGFNEKLFF. In nucleotides, the CDR3 is TGCAGTGCTAGGCGACAGGGCTTTAATGAAAAACTGTTTTTT.